Listed below are T cell receptor beta chains from one sample, sequenced in a study of tumor-infiltrating lymphocytes in primary liver carcinoma. In TCRdb, the multiplex PCR reads were re-called with MiXCR into one record per CDR3 protein. This repertoire shows tens of thousands of distinct CDR3 sequences, 71% found once; its top ten account for about 29%. The sequencing input was liver tumor tissue from sampling region 5. The receptors derive from a man aged 40-50 years with primary liver carcinoma and hepatitis B virus infection. Both conserved end residues are part of each CDR3. A D gene is named only where the DNA matches it firmly. Clone size is not always given. Where it is, it says once, few, many or a class for expanded clones.

CDR3 DNA: TGTGCCAGCAGTCCCTTTATCCCGAACAGTGAAGCTTTCTTT
CDR3 protein: CASSPFIPNSEAFF
clone size: .
V gene: TRBV6-5
J gene: TRBJ1-1
CDR3 length: 14
D gene: .

CDR3 DNA: TGTGCCACCGGGCTAGACCAGCCATCCTACAGTGAGCGGTTCTTC
CDR3 protein: CATGLDQPSYSERFF
clone size: .
V gene: TRBV11-2
J gene: TRBJ2-1
CDR3 length: 15
D gene: .

CDR3 DNA: TGTGCTAGCAGTCCGCAGGGGAGGGGTAACACAGGTACGCAGTATTTT
CDR3 protein: CASSPQGRGNTGTQYF
clone size: .
V gene: TRBV7-9
J gene: TRBJ2-3
CDR3 length: 16
D gene: .

CDR3 DNA: TGTCCCAGCAACCTGGGAGGTGTCGATCAGCCCCAGCATTTT
CDR3 protein: CPSNLGGVDQPQHF
clone size: .
V gene: TRBV12-3/TRBV12-4
J gene: TRBJ1-5
CDR3 length: 14
D gene: .

CDR3 DNA: TGTGCCAACAGTTCCCCCCACGGACAGTGTTACTATGGCTACACCTTC
CDR3 protein: CANSSPHGQCYYGYTF
clone size: .
V gene: TRBV12-3/TRBV12-4
J gene: TRBJ1-2
CDR3 length: 16
D gene: .

CDR3 DNA: TGCAACGTTGGTGTGAGGGCCGCTGAGACCCAGTGCTTC
CDR3 protein: CNVGVRAAETQCF
clone size: .
V gene: TRBV29-1
J gene: TRBJ2-5
CDR3 length: 13
D gene: .

CDR3 DNA: TGTGCCAGCTGCTTTGGGGCCTCCAGGCATTACGAGCAGTACTTC
CDR3 protein: CASCFGASRHYEQYF
clone size: .
V gene: TRBV12-3/TRBV12-4
J gene: TRBJ2-7
CDR3 length: 15
D gene: .

CDR3 DNA: TGTGCCAGCTGCCGGAGCAGGGGCTACGAGCAGTACTTC
CDR3 protein: CASCRSRGYEQYF
clone size: once
V gene: TRBV6-5
J gene: TRBJ2-7
CDR3 length: 13
D gene: .

CDR3 DNA: TGTGCCAGCAGTGAGACTTGGGAGACCCAGTACTTC
CDR3 protein: CASSETWETQYF
clone size: once
V gene: TRBV6-1
J gene: TRBJ2-5
CDR3 length: 12
D gene: .

CDR3 DNA: TGCGCCAGCAGCCGCCGCGGGTTAACTAATGAAAAACTGTTTTTT
CDR3 protein: CASSRRGLTNEKLFF
clone size: many
V gene: TRBV4-1
J gene: TRBJ1-4
CDR3 length: 15
D gene: .

CDR3 DNA: TGTGCCAGCGGCTTTCCACACCATCCCTCTGGGGCCAACGTCCTGACTTTC
CDR3 protein: CASGFPHHPSGANVLTF
clone size: .
V gene: TRBV5-6
J gene: TRBJ2-6
CDR3 length: 17
D gene: .

CDR3 DNA: TGCACCAGCTGCCAAGATCTAGTCCCCAGCGACAGGGGCAGACCCCTGGTCACTGAAGCTTTCTTT
CDR3 protein: CTSCQDLVPSDRGRPLVTEAFF
clone size: .
V gene: TRBV4-1
J gene: TRBJ1-1
CDR3 length: 22
D gene: TRBD1

CDR3 DNA: TGTGCCAGCAGTCACTCGGACCTAACGGGCACTGGGGCCAACGTCCTGACTTTC
CDR3 protein: CASSHSDLTGTGANVLTF
clone size: .
V gene: TRBV6-5
J gene: TRBJ2-6
CDR3 length: 18
D gene: .

CDR3 DNA: TGCAGCGTTACTGCCGGGACAGACCTTAACTATGACTACACCTTC
CDR3 protein: CSVTAGTDLNYDYTF
clone size: once
V gene: TRBV29-1
J gene: TRBJ1-2
CDR3 length: 15
D gene: TRBD1

CDR3 DNA: TGTGCCTGGAGGGGGCTTTTATGGACCGGGGAGCTGTTTTTT
CDR3 protein: CAWRGLLWTGELFF
clone size: many
V gene: TRBV30
J gene: TRBJ2-2
CDR3 length: 14
D gene: .

CDR3 DNA: TGCATCGGGGGACAGGGAACTGGGGAGCTGTTTTTT
CDR3 protein: CIGGQGTGELFF
clone size: .
V gene: TRBV29-1
J gene: TRBJ2-2
CDR3 length: 12
D gene: TRBD1

CDR3 DNA: TGCACCAGCGGCCAGGCGGGAGGGTACAATGAACAGTTCTTC
CDR3 protein: CTSGQAGGYNEQFF
clone size: .
V gene: TRBV4-1
J gene: TRBJ2-1
CDR3 length: 14
D gene: TRBD2

CDR3 DNA: TGTGCCAGTAGTAGGGGCCTGGGAGACTACACCTTC
CDR3 protein: CASSRGLGDYTF
clone size: .
V gene: TRBV19
J gene: TRBJ1-2
CDR3 length: 12
D gene: .

CDR3 DNA: TGTGCCCGCAGCCAAGAATCTTCTAGATGGGGCTACACCTTC
CDR3 protein: CARSQESSRWGYTF
clone size: .
V gene: TRBV4-2
J gene: TRBJ1-2
CDR3 length: 14
D gene: .

CDR3 DNA: TGTGCCAGTAGCCCGGGCTCCCCGCCAAATACGCAGTATTTT
CDR3 protein: CASSPGSPPNTQYF
clone size: .
V gene: TRBV11-2
J gene: TRBJ2-3
CDR3 length: 14
D gene: .

CDR3 DNA: TGCAGCGCTACGGGGGGAGTGGCCTACAATGAGCAGTTCTTC
CDR3 protein: CSATGGVAYNEQFF
clone size: many
V gene: TRBV29-1
J gene: TRBJ2-1
CDR3 length: 14
D gene: TRBD2

CDR3 DNA: TGCGCCAGCAGTCAGCTCGGGACAGGGGTTACAGATACGCATTATTTT
CDR3 protein: CASSQLGTGVTDTHYF
clone size: .
V gene: TRBV4-1
J gene: TRBJ2-3
CDR3 length: 16
D gene: TRBD1

CDR3 DNA: TGTGCCACCGGGCAAGACCAGCCATCCTACAATGAGCAGTTCTTC
CDR3 protein: CATGQDQPSYNEQFF
clone size: medium-sized
V gene: TRBV11-2
J gene: TRBJ2-1
CDR3 length: 15
D gene: .

CDR3 DNA: TGTGCCAGCAGCTTAGATCCGGGGGCGGTAAACACTGAAGCTTTCTTT
CDR3 protein: CASSLDPGAVNTEAFF
clone size: many
V gene: TRBV7-9
J gene: TRBJ1-1
CDR3 length: 16
D gene: .

CDR3 DNA: TGTGCCAGCAGAGGCCGGGACAGGGGAGATGAGCAGTACTTC
CDR3 protein: CASRGRDRGDEQYF
clone size: few
V gene: TRBV6-2/TRBV6-3
J gene: TRBJ2-7
CDR3 length: 14
D gene: TRBD1

CDR3 DNA: TGCGTCGGCAGCCTAGATCAGGGGAGCACCGGGGAGCTGTTTTTT
CDR3 protein: CVGSLDQGSTGELFF
clone size: .
V gene: TRBV4-1
J gene: TRBJ2-2
CDR3 length: 15
D gene: .

CDR3 DNA: TGTGCCATCAGTGGCCCAGTTAGGGTAGCCATAAGCTCCTACAATGAGCAGTTCTTC
CDR3 protein: CAISGPVRVAISSYNEQFF
clone size: many
V gene: TRBV10-3
J gene: TRBJ2-1
CDR3 length: 19
D gene: .

CDR3 DNA: TGCAGCGTTGAAGCTAATTCCGGCACAGATACGCAGTATTTT
CDR3 protein: CSVEANSGTDTQYF
clone size: medium-sized
V gene: TRBV29-1
J gene: TRBJ2-3
CDR3 length: 14
D gene: .

CDR3 DNA: TGTGCCAGCAGCTTGCGGAGGGGATCCGGGGAGCTGTTTTTT
CDR3 protein: CASSLRRGSGELFF
clone size: medium-sized
V gene: TRBV5-8
J gene: TRBJ2-2
CDR3 length: 14
D gene: .

CDR3 DNA: TGTGCCTCTAAACTGGGGCATAGCTTCTACGAGCGGTACTTC
CDR3 protein: CASKLGHSFYERYF
clone size: .
V gene: TRBV11-2
J gene: TRBJ2-7
CDR3 length: 14
D gene: .

CDR3 DNA: TGTGCCAGCAGCTTCGGACTAGCGGGAGCAGATACGCAGTATTTT
CDR3 protein: CASSFGLAGADTQYF
clone size: many
V gene: TRBV7-9
J gene: TRBJ2-3
CDR3 length: 15
D gene: TRBD2

CDR3 DNA: TGTGCCAGCAGTGAAAGAGGAACAGGCGTTGCAACTAATGAAAAACTGTTTTTT
CDR3 protein: CASSERGTGVATNEKLFF
clone size: many
V gene: TRBV6-1
J gene: TRBJ1-4
CDR3 length: 18
D gene: .

CDR3 DNA: TGTGCCATCAGCGAATCCCGAGGGGGGGCTTATTCAGCCCTCCACTTT
CDR3 protein: CAISESRGGAYSALHF
clone size: .
V gene: TRBV4-2
J gene: TRBJ1-6
CDR3 length: 16
D gene: .

CDR3 DNA: TGTGCCACCAGTGACACCGGGACTCACTTCCACTCGGATACGCAGTATTTT
CDR3 protein: CATSDTGTHFHSDTQYF
clone size: .
V gene: TRBV24-1
J gene: TRBJ2-3
CDR3 length: 17
D gene: .

CDR3 DNA: TGTGCCAGTAGCTTAATAGCTCTAGCGGGAACCGGGGAGCTGTTTTTT
CDR3 protein: CASSLIALAGTGELFF
clone size: .
V gene: TRBV11-2
J gene: TRBJ2-2
CDR3 length: 16
D gene: TRBD2

CDR3 DNA: TGTGCCACTACGGGATTAGCGGGAGTTTATAAGTCCTACGAGCAGTGCTTC
CDR3 protein: CATTGLAGVYKSYEQCF
clone size: .
V gene: TRBV4-2
J gene: TRBJ2-7
CDR3 length: 17
D gene: TRBD2

CDR3 DNA: TGTGCCAGCAGCCCGGGACTAGCGGGAGGCGAGCAGTACTTC
CDR3 protein: CASSPGLAGGEQYF
clone size: .
V gene: TRBV7-2
J gene: TRBJ2-7
CDR3 length: 14
D gene: TRBD2

CDR3 DNA: TGTGCCAGCAGTGAAGATCACTCTGGGGCCAACGTCCTGACTTTC
CDR3 protein: CASSEDHSGANVLTF
clone size: .
V gene: TRBV2
J gene: TRBJ2-6
CDR3 length: 15
D gene: .

CDR3 DNA: TGTGCCAACAGTCGTGGGACTAGAATCGAGACCAAGTACTTC
CDR3 protein: CANSRGTRIETKYF
clone size: .
V gene: TRBV6-2/TRBV6-3
J gene: TRBJ2-5
CDR3 length: 14
D gene: TRBD2

CDR3 DNA: TGTGCCAGCAGTGAAGCGCCGGGACAGGGATACGAGCAGCACTTC
CDR3 protein: CASSEAPGQGYEQHF
clone size: .
V gene: TRBV6-1
J gene: TRBJ2-7
CDR3 length: 15
D gene: TRBD1

CDR3 DNA: TGTGCCAGCAGTCCAGAGGGGCCTCACTCTGGGGCCAACGTCCTGACTTTC
CDR3 protein: CASSPEGPHSGANVLTF
clone size: many
V gene: TRBV4-2
J gene: TRBJ2-6
CDR3 length: 17
D gene: .

CDR3 DNA: TGTGCCAGCAGCCTCGGCGGGGCTCTATCATACGAGCAGTACTTC
CDR3 protein: CASSLGGALSYEQYF
clone size: .
V gene: TRBV11-2
J gene: TRBJ2-7
CDR3 length: 15
D gene: .

CDR3 DNA: TGTGTCAGCAGGACCGACGGGGGCGAATCGATCGGGGAGCTGTTTTTT
CDR3 protein: CVSRTDGGESIGELFF
clone size: .
V gene: TRBV12-3/TRBV12-4
J gene: TRBJ2-2
CDR3 length: 16
D gene: .

CDR3 DNA: TGCGCCAGCAGCACCGGACTAGGGGCGTCCTATGAGCAGTTCTTC
CDR3 protein: CASSTGLGASYEQFF
clone size: .
V gene: TRBV11-3
J gene: TRBJ2-1
CDR3 length: 15
D gene: TRBD2

CDR3 DNA: TGTGCCATCCCCCTAGATTCAGGTGGCTACACCTTC
CDR3 protein: CAIPLDSGGYTF
clone size: many
V gene: TRBV28
J gene: TRBJ1-2
CDR3 length: 12
D gene: .

CDR3 DNA: TGTGCCAGTAAGAGGGACAGGGGGTCCGGGGAGCTGTTTTTT
CDR3 protein: CASKRDRGSGELFF
clone size: .
V gene: TRBV19
J gene: TRBJ2-2
CDR3 length: 14
D gene: TRBD1